A selection of T cell receptor beta chains follows, all from one sample in a study of T cells in Graves' hyperthyroidism and ophthalmopathy. Each CDR3 protein gets one entry after TCRdb re-called the multiplex PCR reads with MiXCR. The table has some 350,000 distinct CDR3 sequences, over 15% seen once. Sequencing was done on a sample of blood. Receptors originate from a woman under 30 with Graves' hyperthyroidism. CDR3s include the opening cysteine and the closing phenylalanine or tryptophan. D genes are given only for firm matches. The size entry is marked missing in some rows and otherwise reads once, few, many or a size class.

j_call: TRBJ2-7; d_call: TRBD1; v_call: TRBV6-5; clone_size: few; cdr3_length: 15; cdr3_aa: CASSYSGQGAFEQYF; cdr3_nt: TGTGCCAGCAGTTACTCGGGACAGGGGGCGTTTGAGCAGTACTTC
j_call: TRBJ1-5; d_call: -; v_call: TRBV24-1; clone_size: -; cdr3_length: 13; cdr3_aa: CATSDGAGQPQHF; cdr3_nt: TGTGCCACCAGTGATGGGGCGGGTCAGCCCCAGCATTTT
j_call: TRBJ1-2; d_call: TRBD1; v_call: TRBV20-1; clone_size: -; cdr3_length: 15; cdr3_aa: CSAKWGGQGGGGYTF; cdr3_nt: TGCAGTGCTAAGTGGGGTGGACAGGGCGGAGGTGGCTACACCTTC
j_call: TRBJ1-1; d_call: -; v_call: TRBV12-3/TRBV12-4; clone_size: many; cdr3_length: 14; cdr3_aa: CASRPGQTNTEAFF; cdr3_nt: TGTGCCAGCAGACCAGGACAAACGAACACTGAAGCTTTCTTT
j_call: TRBJ1-2; d_call: -; v_call: TRBV29-1; clone_size: -; cdr3_length: 11; cdr3_aa: CSVGTTYGYTF; cdr3_nt: TGCAGCGTCGGGACCACCTATGGCTACACCTTC
j_call: TRBJ2-5; d_call: -; v_call: TRBV6-1; clone_size: many; cdr3_length: 16; cdr3_aa: CASSGWRWAFGETQYF; cdr3_nt: TGTGCCAGCAGTGGTTGGAGGTGGGCCTTTGGGGAGACCCAGTACTTC
j_call: TRBJ1-1; d_call: TRBD1; v_call: TRBV7-3; clone_size: many; cdr3_length: 13; cdr3_aa: CASSPDRDTEAFF; cdr3_nt: TGTGCCAGCAGCCCTGACAGGGATACTGAAGCTTTCTTT
j_call: TRBJ1-2; d_call: -; v_call: TRBV6-1; clone_size: many; cdr3_length: 15; cdr3_aa: CASSESQGFKYGYTF; cdr3_nt: TGTGCCAGCAGTGAATCGCAGGGGTTCAAATATGGCTACACCTTC
j_call: TRBJ1-3; d_call: -; v_call: TRBV30; clone_size: few; cdr3_length: 16; cdr3_aa: CAWSVGRPFSGNTIYF; cdr3_nt: TGTGCCTGGAGTGTCGGCAGGCCTTTCTCTGGAAACACCATATATTTT
j_call: TRBJ2-2; d_call: -; v_call: TRBV12-3/TRBV12-4; clone_size: many; cdr3_length: 18; cdr3_aa: CASSEGWRGRANTGELFF; cdr3_nt: TGTGCCAGCAGTGAGGGGTGGCGGGGCCGGGCGAACACCGGGGAGCTGTTTTTT
j_call: TRBJ1-3; d_call: -; v_call: TRBV6-2/TRBV6-3; clone_size: -; cdr3_length: 16; cdr3_aa: CASSKLLRDSGNTIYF; cdr3_nt: TGTGCCAGCAGTAAACTCCTCCGGGACTCTGGAAACACCATATATTTT
j_call: TRBJ1-5; d_call: -; v_call: TRBV20-1; clone_size: many; cdr3_length: 14; cdr3_aa: CSARAFAGSQPQHF; cdr3_nt: TGCAGTGCTAGAGCTTTTGCTGGGAGTCAGCCCCAGCATTTT
j_call: TRBJ2-7; d_call: TRBD2; v_call: TRBV27; clone_size: -; cdr3_length: 15; cdr3_aa: CASSKPGLALYEQYF; cdr3_nt: TGTGCCAGCAGTAAACCGGGACTAGCGCTCTACGAGCAGTACTTC
j_call: TRBJ2-2; d_call: -; v_call: TRBV15; clone_size: -; cdr3_length: 13; cdr3_aa: CATSRENSGELFF; cdr3_nt: TGTGCCACCAGCAGAGAGAATTCGGGGGAGCTGTTTTTT
j_call: TRBJ1-1; d_call: -; v_call: TRBV30; clone_size: many; cdr3_length: 12; cdr3_aa: CAWSVADTEAFF; cdr3_nt: TGTGCCTGGAGCGTGGCTGACACTGAAGCTTTCTTT
j_call: TRBJ1-2; d_call: TRBD1; v_call: TRBV12-5; clone_size: many; cdr3_length: 15; cdr3_aa: CASGVTGTATRGYTF; cdr3_nt: TGTGCTAGTGGCGTTACGGGGACAGCGACCCGTGGCTACACCTTC
j_call: TRBJ1-2; d_call: -; v_call: TRBV11-3; clone_size: many; cdr3_length: 17; cdr3_aa: CASSLGGSGRWGVGYTF; cdr3_nt: TGTGCCAGCAGCTTAGGAGGCTCGGGACGCTGGGGAGTTGGCTACACCTTC
j_call: TRBJ2-3; d_call: -; v_call: TRBV5-1; clone_size: many; cdr3_length: 14; cdr3_aa: CASSFRVVDDTQYF; cdr3_nt: TGCGCCAGCAGCTTTAGGGTAGTAGATGATACGCAGTATTTT
j_call: TRBJ1-1; d_call: -; v_call: TRBV3-1; clone_size: many; cdr3_length: 14; cdr3_aa: CASSHEMLAGEAFF; cdr3_nt: TGTGCCAGCAGCCATGAGATGCTGGCAGGTGAAGCTTTCTTT
j_call: TRBJ2-5; d_call: -; v_call: TRBV4-2; clone_size: -; cdr3_length: 14; cdr3_aa: CASSQRGGQETQYF; cdr3_nt: TGTGCCAGCAGCCAAAGGGGGGGTCAAGAGACCCAGTACTTC
j_call: TRBJ1-3; d_call: TRBD1; v_call: TRBV11-2; clone_size: -; cdr3_length: 13; cdr3_aa: CASSFDRANTIYF; cdr3_nt: TGTGCCAGCAGTTTTGACAGGGCAAACACCATATATTTT
j_call: TRBJ2-7; d_call: -; v_call: TRBV6-1; clone_size: many; cdr3_length: 14; cdr3_aa: CASSARGNSYEQYF; cdr3_nt: TGTGCCAGCAGTGCGCGGGGTAACTCCTACGAGCAGTACTTC
j_call: TRBJ1-5; d_call: TRBD1; v_call: TRBV11-1; clone_size: -; cdr3_length: 16; cdr3_aa: CASSLAGTGFGQPQHF; cdr3_nt: TGTGCCAGCAGCTTAGCAGGGACAGGGTTTGGTCAGCCCCAGCATTTT
j_call: TRBJ2-7; d_call: -; v_call: TRBV19; clone_size: many; cdr3_length: 14; cdr3_aa: CTSSPWRRAREQYF; cdr3_nt: TGTACCAGTAGTCCCTGGAGGAGGGCGCGGGAGCAGTACTTC
j_call: TRBJ2-7; d_call: -; v_call: TRBV30; clone_size: many; cdr3_length: 13; cdr3_aa: CAWSVDSFYEQYF; cdr3_nt: TGTGCCTGGAGTGTAGACAGTTTCTACGAGCAGTACTTC
j_call: TRBJ1-2; d_call: TRBD1; v_call: TRBV19; clone_size: -; cdr3_length: 13; cdr3_aa: CVSRGTGNYGYTF; cdr3_nt: TGTGTCAGTAGAGGGACAGGGAACTATGGCTACACCTTC
j_call: TRBJ1-6; d_call: -; v_call: TRBV6-1; clone_size: many; cdr3_length: 14; cdr3_aa: CASRSGHRNSPLHF; cdr3_nt: TGTGCCAGCAGATCGGGACACCGAAATTCACCCCTCCACTTT
j_call: TRBJ1-5; d_call: -; v_call: TRBV6-1; clone_size: -; cdr3_length: 15; cdr3_aa: CASSEGAGDSQPQHF; cdr3_nt: TGTGCCAGCAGTGAAGGGGCAGGGGATTCTCAGCCCCAGCATTTT
j_call: TRBJ2-4; d_call: TRBD2; v_call: TRBV13; clone_size: -; cdr3_length: 18; cdr3_aa: CASSRRTSGDPAKNIQYF; cdr3_nt: TGTGCCAGCAGCCGCCGGACTAGCGGGGATCCAGCCAAAAACATTCAGTACTTC
j_call: TRBJ1-3; d_call: -; v_call: TRBV12-3/TRBV12-4; clone_size: once; cdr3_length: 16; cdr3_aa: CASTPRTTGSGNTIYF; cdr3_nt: TGTGCCAGCACCCCCCGGACCACCGGCTCTGGAAACACCATATATTTT
j_call: TRBJ1-3; d_call: -; v_call: TRBV27; clone_size: few; cdr3_length: 15; cdr3_aa: CASSREGRGGNTIYF; cdr3_nt: TGTGCCAGCAGTCGCGAGGGCAGGGGCGGAAACACCATATATTTT
j_call: TRBJ2-7; d_call: -; v_call: TRBV20-1; clone_size: many; cdr3_length: 14; cdr3_aa: CSADRTDIPYEQYF; cdr3_nt: TGCAGTGCCGACCGGACGGACATCCCCTACGAGCAGTACTTC
j_call: TRBJ2-5; d_call: TRBD2; v_call: TRBV20-1; clone_size: many; cdr3_length: 12; cdr3_aa: CSARWGGETQYF; cdr3_nt: TGCAGTGCTAGATGGGGGGGAGAGACCCAGTACTTC
j_call: TRBJ2-7; d_call: -; v_call: TRBV5-1; clone_size: many; cdr3_length: 12; cdr3_aa: CASSLTEGEQYF; cdr3_nt: TGCGCCAGCAGCTTGACGGAGGGCGAGCAGTACTTC
j_call: TRBJ2-7; d_call: TRBD1; v_call: TRBV16; clone_size: many; cdr3_length: 15; cdr3_aa: CASSQYRDRAYEQYF; cdr3_nt: TGTGCCAGCAGCCAATACCGCGACAGGGCCTACGAGCAGTACTTC
j_call: TRBJ2-5; d_call: -; v_call: TRBV7-9; clone_size: -; cdr3_length: 14; cdr3_aa: CASSRDTVEETQYF; cdr3_nt: TGTGCCAGCAGCCGAGACACCGTTGAAGAGACCCAGTACTTC
j_call: TRBJ2-3; d_call: -; v_call: TRBV2; clone_size: many; cdr3_length: 14; cdr3_aa: CASIQGPSTDTQYF; cdr3_nt: TGTGCCAGCATACAGGGACCGAGCACAGATACGCAGTATTTT
j_call: TRBJ1-1; d_call: -; v_call: TRBV5-4; clone_size: many; cdr3_length: 17; cdr3_aa: CASSFFSGTRGDTEAFF; cdr3_nt: TGTGCCAGCAGCTTCTTCTCGGGCACCCGGGGGGATACTGAAGCTTTCTTT
j_call: TRBJ2-7; d_call: -; v_call: TRBV28; clone_size: -; cdr3_length: 12; cdr3_aa: CASSPLVYEQYF; cdr3_nt: TGTGCCAGCAGTCCCCTAGTCTACGAGCAGTACTTC
j_call: TRBJ2-7; d_call: -; v_call: TRBV12-3/TRBV12-4; clone_size: many; cdr3_length: 11; cdr3_aa: CASSSVYEQYF; cdr3_nt: TGTGCCAGCAGTTCGGTATACGAGCAGTACTTC
j_call: TRBJ2-7; d_call: -; v_call: TRBV9; clone_size: many; cdr3_length: 16; cdr3_aa: CASLALKTILSYEQYF; cdr3_nt: TGTGCCAGCCTTGCTCTCAAGACGATACTTTCCTACGAGCAGTACTTC
j_call: TRBJ2-5; d_call: -; v_call: TRBV7-9; clone_size: many; cdr3_length: 15; cdr3_aa: CASSYPGGGRETQYF; cdr3_nt: TGTGCCAGCAGCTACCCAGGGGGGGGGCGAGAGACCCAGTACTTC
j_call: TRBJ2-2; d_call: -; v_call: TRBV20-1; clone_size: many; cdr3_length: 16; cdr3_aa: CSARDVEERDTGELFF; cdr3_nt: TGCAGTGCTAGAGATGTAGAGGAGAGGGACACCGGGGAGCTGTTTTTT
j_call: TRBJ1-5; d_call: TRBD1; v_call: TRBV3-1; clone_size: -; cdr3_length: 14; cdr3_aa: CASSQETGEQPQHF; cdr3_nt: TGTGCCAGCAGCCAAGAGACAGGGGAACAGCCCCAGCATTTT
j_call: TRBJ2-7; d_call: -; v_call: TRBV2; clone_size: many; cdr3_length: 14; cdr3_aa: CASRNRNYAYEQYF; cdr3_nt: TGTGCCAGCAGGAACAGGAACTATGCCTACGAGCAGTACTTC